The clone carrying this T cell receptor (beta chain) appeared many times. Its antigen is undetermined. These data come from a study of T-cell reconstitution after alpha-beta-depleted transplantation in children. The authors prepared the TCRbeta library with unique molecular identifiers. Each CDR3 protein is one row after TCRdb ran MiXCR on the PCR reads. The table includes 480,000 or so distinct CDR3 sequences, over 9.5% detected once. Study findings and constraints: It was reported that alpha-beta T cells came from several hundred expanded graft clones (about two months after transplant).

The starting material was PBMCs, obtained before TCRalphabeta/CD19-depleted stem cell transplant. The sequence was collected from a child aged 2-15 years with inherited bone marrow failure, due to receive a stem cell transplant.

The CDR3 loop is CSATTPRLAVQETQYF. Here the CDR3 DNA reads TGCAGTGCCACCACCCCCCGGCTAGCGGTCCAAGAGACCCAGTACTTC. The gene calls are TRBV20-1 and TRBJ2-5, with TRBD2 identical over 7 bases. V dropped 6 bases and J dropped 1; count of bases not matched to a gene: 14. The CDR3 sequence is 16 residues long. The V gene's germline CDR1 is DFQATT and CDR2 SNEGSKA (reference sequence).